This TCR beta chain was captured by sequencing in a study of identical twins. General study findings and limits: Analyses of zero insertions could be partly confounded by invariant MAIT and iNKT cells.

TCRdb reanalysed the 5' RACE reads using MiXCR and keeps one entry per CDR3 protein. The sample has around 370,000 distinct CDR3 sequences, about 10% seen once. The CDR3 loop spans 14 amino acids. Trimming removed 7 bases from V and 7 bases from J, with 17 bases in between. This clonotype occurred a few times. Antigen: not known. The rearrangement uses TRBV12-3 or TRBV12-4 and TRBJ1-5, with D hard to call. The source of this sequence is a woman between 45 and 60 years old in good health. Source material: naive T cells sorted from blood. CDR3 DNA sequence: TGTGCCAGCACTTCACGGCGAGGAGGGCAGCCCCAGCATTTT. Its translation is CASTSRRGGQPQHF.